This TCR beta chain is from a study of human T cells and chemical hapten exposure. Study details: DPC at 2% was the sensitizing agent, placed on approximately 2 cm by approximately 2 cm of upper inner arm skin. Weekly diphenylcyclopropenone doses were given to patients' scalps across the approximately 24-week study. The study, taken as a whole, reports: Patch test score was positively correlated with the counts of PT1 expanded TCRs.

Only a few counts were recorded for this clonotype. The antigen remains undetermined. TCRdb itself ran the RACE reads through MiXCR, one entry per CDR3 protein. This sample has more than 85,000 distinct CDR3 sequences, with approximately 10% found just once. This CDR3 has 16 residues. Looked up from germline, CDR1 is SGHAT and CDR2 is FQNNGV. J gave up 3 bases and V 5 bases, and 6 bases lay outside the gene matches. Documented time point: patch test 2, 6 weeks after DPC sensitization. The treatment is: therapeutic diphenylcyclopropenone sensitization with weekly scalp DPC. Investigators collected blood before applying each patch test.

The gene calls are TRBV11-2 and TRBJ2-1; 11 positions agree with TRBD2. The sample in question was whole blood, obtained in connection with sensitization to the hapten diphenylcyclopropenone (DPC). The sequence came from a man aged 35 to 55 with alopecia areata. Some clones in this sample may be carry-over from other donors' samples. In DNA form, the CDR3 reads TGTGCCAGCAGCGCCAGACTAGCGGGGATCTACAATGAGCAGTTCTTC. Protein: CASSARLAGIYNEQFF.